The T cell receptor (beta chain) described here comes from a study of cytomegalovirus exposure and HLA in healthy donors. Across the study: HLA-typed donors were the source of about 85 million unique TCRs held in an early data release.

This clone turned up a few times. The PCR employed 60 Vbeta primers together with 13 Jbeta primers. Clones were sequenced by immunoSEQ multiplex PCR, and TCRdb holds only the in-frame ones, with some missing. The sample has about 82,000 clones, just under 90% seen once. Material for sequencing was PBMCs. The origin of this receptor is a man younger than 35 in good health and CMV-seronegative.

DNA for the CDR3: TGTGCCAGCAGTCGACAGGGAGCGGTCAATGAGCAGTTCTTC. Amino acids: CASSRQGAVNEQFF. The chain uses TRBV6-1 and TRBJ2-1; 7 positions agree with TRBD1. CDR1 MNHNS and CDR2 SASEGT come from the germline V gene. The CDR3 totals 14 residues. V gave up 5 bases and J gave up 6 bases; unmatched junction bases: 7.